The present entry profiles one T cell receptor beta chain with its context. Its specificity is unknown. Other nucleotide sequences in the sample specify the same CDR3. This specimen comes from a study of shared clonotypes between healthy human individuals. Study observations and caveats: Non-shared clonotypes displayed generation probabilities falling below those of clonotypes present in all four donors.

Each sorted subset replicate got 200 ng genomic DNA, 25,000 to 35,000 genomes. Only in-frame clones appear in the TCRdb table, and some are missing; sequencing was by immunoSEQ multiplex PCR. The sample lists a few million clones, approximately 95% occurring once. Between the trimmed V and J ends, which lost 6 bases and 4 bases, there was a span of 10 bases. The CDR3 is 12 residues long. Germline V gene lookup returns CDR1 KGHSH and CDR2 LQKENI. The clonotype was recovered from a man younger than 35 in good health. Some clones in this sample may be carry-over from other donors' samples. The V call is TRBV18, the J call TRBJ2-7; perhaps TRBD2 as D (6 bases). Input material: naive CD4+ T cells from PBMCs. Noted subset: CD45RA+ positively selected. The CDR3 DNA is TGTGCCAGCTCGCGGGGCGGTTACGAGCAGTACTTC. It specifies CASSRGGYEQYF.